Given below is one TCR beta chain in context. These data come from a study of blood T cell repertoires in COVID-19. Study-level information: Sources were T cells, B-cell-depleted T cells, or PBMCs; the material itself was cDNA or gDNA.

Assay used: immunoSEQ multiplex PCR; TCRdb lists only in-frame clones, some missing. The data contain tens of thousands of clones, approximately 87% of them singletons. The CDR3 spans 16 residues. The germline gives CDR1 SGHAT, CDR2 FQNNGV. V dropped 5 bases and J dropped 4 bases, with 18 bases sitting between them. Source material: peripheral blood. This receptor was identified in a human donor with acute or convalescent COVID-19. The donor label of this sample is uncertain. The chain carries TRBV11-2 and TRBJ2-1; D perhaps matches TRBD2 (6 bases). The CDR3 protein is CASSKGASAAYNEQFF. The CDR3 DNA reads as TGTGCCAGCAGCAAGGGTGCTAGCGCGGCGTACAATGAGCAGTTCTTC.